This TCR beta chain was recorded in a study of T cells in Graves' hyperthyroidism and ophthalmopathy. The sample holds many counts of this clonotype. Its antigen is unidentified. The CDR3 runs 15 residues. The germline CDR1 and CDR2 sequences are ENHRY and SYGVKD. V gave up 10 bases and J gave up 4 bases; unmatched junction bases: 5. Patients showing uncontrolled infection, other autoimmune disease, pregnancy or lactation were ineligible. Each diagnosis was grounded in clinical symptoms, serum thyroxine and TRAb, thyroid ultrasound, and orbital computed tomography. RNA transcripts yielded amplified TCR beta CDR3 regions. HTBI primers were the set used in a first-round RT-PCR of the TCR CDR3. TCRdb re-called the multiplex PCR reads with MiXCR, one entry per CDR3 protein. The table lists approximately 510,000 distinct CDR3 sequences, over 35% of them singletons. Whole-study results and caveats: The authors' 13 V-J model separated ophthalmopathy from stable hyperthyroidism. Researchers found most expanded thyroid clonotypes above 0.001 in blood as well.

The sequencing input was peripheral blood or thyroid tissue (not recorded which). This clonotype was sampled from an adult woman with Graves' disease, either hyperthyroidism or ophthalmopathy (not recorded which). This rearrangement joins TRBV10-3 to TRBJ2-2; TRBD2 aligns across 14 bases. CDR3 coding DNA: TGTGCCACCGGGACTAGCGGGAGCTCCACCGGGGAGCTGTTTTTT. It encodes CATGTSGSSTGELFF.